Below are 26 T cell receptor beta chains sequenced from a single sample in a study of blood T cell repertoires in COVID-19. Assay used: immunoSEQ multiplex PCR; TCRdb lists only in-frame clones, some missing. The data show about 340,000 clones, with 86% seen just once and under 8.5% held by the top ten. The sequenced sample consisted of peripheral blood. These receptors all come from a woman aged 55-69 years with COVID-19, enrolled during active disease.

J is TRBJ2-7 and V is TRBV30, with 10 bases identical to TRBD2. Germline CDR1 reads GTSNPN; CDR2 reads SVGIG (reference sequence). The CDR3 loop spans 15 amino acids. Trimming cost V 2 bases and J 6 bases; bases outside gene matches: 10. The CDR3 bases are TGTGCCTGGAGTACTCAGCGGGGGGGCCGGGGCGAGCAGTACTTC. It translates to CAWSTQRGGRGEQYF.

The chain links TRBV9 to TRBJ2-5, with 7 bases lining up with TRBD1. This CDR3 has 15 amino acids. CDR1 is SGDLS and CDR2 is YYNGEE in the germline V gene. The J segment lost 0 bases and the V segment lost 4 bases, leaving 6 bases of the junction unmatched. The chain's CDR3 is CASSPGTANQETQYF. The CDR3 nucleotides read TGTGCCAGCAGCCCCGGGACAGCTAACCAAGAGACCCAGTACTTC. Complete variable domain (other parts from reference TRBV9 and TRBJ2-5): DSGVTQTPKHLITATGQRVTLRCSPRSGDLSVYWYQQSLDQGLQFLIQYYNGEERAKGNILERFSAQQFPDLHSELNLSSLELGDSALYFCASSPGTANQETQYFGPGTRLLVL.

The rearrangement links TRBV2 to TRBJ1-2, with D unresolved. CDR3 length: 13 amino acids. Germline CDR1 and CDR2: SNHLY and FYNNEI. V shed 6 bases and J shed 2 bases, with 10 bases lying between them. CDR3 region: CASSPLENYGYTF. CDR3 nucleotides: TGTGCCAGCAGCCCCCTGGAGAACTATGGCTACACCTTC.

The chain couples TRBV15 to TRBJ1-5, with D uncertain. The V gene's germline CDR1 is LNHNV and CDR2 YYDKDF (reference sequence). The V and J ends lost 5 bases and 0 bases respectively, with 8 bases between them. The CDR3 runs to 14 residues. The CDR3 DNA follows: TGTGCCACCAGCTTTCGGGGTAGCAATCAGCCCCAGCATTTT. Translating it yields CATSFRGSNQPQHF. The full variable domain, its missing parts supplied by reference TRBV15 and TRBJ1-5, is DAMVIQNPRYQVTQFGKPVTLSCSQTLNHNVMYWYQQKSSQAPKLLFHYYDKDFNNEADTPDNFQSRRPNTSFCFLDIRSPGLGDTAMYLCATSFRGSNQPQHFGDGTRLSIL.

This sequence joins TRBV6-5 and TRBJ2-7, with TRBD1 matching 7 bases. The CDR3 has 15 amino acids. CDR1 MNHEY and CDR2 SVGAGI come from the germline V gene. V lost 6 bases, J lost 0 bases, and 8 bases stayed unmatched. The CDR3, as DNA: TGTGCCAGCAGCGACCGGGACAGTCACTCCTACGAGCAGTACTTC. Translating it yields CASSDRDSHSYEQYF.

Only one count was recorded for this clone. CDR3 nucleotides: TGTGCCAGCACCCAGGGACAGGGGGCTTTCTATGGCTACACCTTC. Amino acids: CASTQGQGAFYGYTF. This chain uses TRBV6-5 with TRBJ1-2, with 12 bases lining up with TRBD1. V was clipped by 7 bases and J by 4 bases; unmatched bases: 7. Germline-derived CDR1 and CDR2 are MNHEY and SVGAGI. The CDR3 is 15 residues long.

The CDR3 DNA sequence: TGCAGCGTTGAAACCACTATCAATTCACCCCTCCACTTT. Amino acid sequence: CSVETTINSPLHF. V is TRBV29-1 and J is TRBJ1-6; D is undetermined. CDR1 and CDR2 from the germline V gene are SQVTM and ANQGSEA. This CDR3 is 13 amino acids long. Trimming pared 2 bases from V and 7 bases from J, leaving 9 bases between.

The V call is TRBV7-2, the J call TRBJ2-7; TRBD2 aligns across 8 bases. Germline-derived CDR1 and CDR2 are SGHTA and FQGNSA. The ends lost 6 bases at V and 2 bases at J; junction bases unmatched: 9. This CDR3 spans 15 amino acids. CDR3 amino acids: CASSTSGGLTYEQYF. The DNA for the CDR3 is TGTGCCAGCAGTACCAGCGGGGGCCTCACCTACGAGCAGTACTTC. Drawing the rest from reference TRBV7-2 and TRBJ2-7, the complete variable domain is GAGVSQSPSNKVTEKGKDVELRCDPISGHTALYWYRQSLGQGLEFLIYFQGNSAPDKSGLPSDRFSAERTGGSVSTLTIQRTQQEDSAVYLCASSTSGGLTYEQYFGPGTRLTVT.

The chain employs TRBV12-3 or TRBV12-4 and TRBJ1-1, with D uncertain. The CDR3 is 13 residues long. V lost 4 bases and J lost 0, with 6 bases in between. The CDR3 protein is CASSYSLNTEAFF. CDR3 in DNA: TGTGCCAGCAGTTACAGCTTGAACACTGAAGCTTTCTTT.

This clone showed up just once. The V gene is TRBV2, the J gene TRBJ1-5, with 8 bases lining up with TRBD1. The J segment lost 3 bases and the V segment lost 6 bases, leaving 7 bases of the junction unmatched. The germline CDR1 and CDR2 sequences are SNHLY and FYNNEI. The CDR3 sequence is 15 residues long. The CDR3 DNA reads as TGTGCCAGCAGAGCGGACAGGGCCTACAATCAGCCCCAGCATTTT. Its translation is CASRADRAYNQPQHF.

This rearrangement joins TRBV7-8 to TRBJ1-5; TRBD1 aligns across 8 bases. The CDR3 spans 18 residues. With 4 bases clipped from V and 2 bases from J, the junction kept 13 bases outside the gene matches. Germline loops: CDR1 SGHVS, CDR2 FQNEAQ. CDR3 nucleotides: TGTGCCAGCAGCTATACTATAGCAGGGGGCAAAGGCAATCAGCCCCAGCATTTT. It encodes CASSYTIAGGKGNQPQHF.

This chain joins TRBV5-1 and TRBJ2-1, with TRBD1 matching 7 bases. V lost 4 bases to trimming and J lost 6 bases; unmatched junction nucleotides: 10. From germline, CDR1 is SGHRS and CDR2 YFSETQ. This CDR3 has 15 residues. The CDR3: CASSETGVRGNEQFF. CDR3 nucleotide sequence: TGCGCCAGCAGCGAAACAGGGGTGAGGGGCAATGAGCAGTTCTTC.

This clone was detected only a few times. V usage is TRBV30 and J usage is TRBJ1-2; 8 positions match TRBD1. Germline V gene sequence: CDR1 GTSNPN, CDR2 SVGIG (reference sequence). The CDR3 has 11 residues. V lost 2 bases, J lost 12 bases, and 5 bases stayed unmatched. The CDR3 nucleotides read TGTGCCTGGAGTCCAGGGGGCAGGGACACCTTC. This sequence encodes CAWSPGGRDTF.

The chain joins TRBV27 to TRBJ1-1, with TRBD1 as a possible D gene (6 bases). Per the germline V gene, CDR1 is MNHEY and CDR2 is SMNVEV (reference sequence). This CDR3 has 14 amino acids. Trimming removed 10 bases from V and 7 bases from J, with 22 bases in between. The CDR3 sequence: CATRPRQVSSEAFF. CDR3 DNA: TGTGCCACCCGACCCAGACAGGTATCCAGTGAAGCTTTCTTT.

The chain combines TRBV7-7 with TRBJ2-2; 9 bases are shared with TRBD1. Germline V gene lookup returns CDR1 SSHAT and CDR2 FNYEAQ (reference sequence). The CDR3 sequence is 16 residues long. With 5 bases clipped from V and 3 bases from J, the junction kept 7 bases outside the gene matches. In DNA, the CDR3 is TGTGCCAGCAGCCAAACAGGGGGCGCATACACCGGGGAGCTGTTTTTT. Its translation: CASSQTGGAYTGELFF.

The rearrangement joins TRBV6-2 or TRBV6-3 to TRBJ1-2, with D hard to call. This CDR3 has 14 residues. Germline lookup yields CDR1 MNHEY and CDR2 SVGEGT. Trimming shortened V by 5 bases and J by 8 bases, and 18 bases separated the two germline ends. CDR3 DNA: TGTGCCAGCAGTCCGACGGGTTATGGAGGGGGCTACACCTTC. Translated: CASSPTGYGGGYTF.

Comments on this clone: Other DNA sequences of this sample code for an identical CDR3. The chain has TRBV5-4 and TRBJ1-3; TRBD1 is a possible D gene (5 bases). Germline V lookup: CDR1 SGHNT, CDR2 YYREEE (reference sequence). The CDR3 length is 15 residues. Trimming removed 0 bases from V and 3 bases from J, with 10 bases in between. CDR3 in amino acids: CASSLAGGSGNTIYF. The CDR3 DNA follows: TGTGCCAGCAGCTTGGCCGGGGGTAGTGGAAACACCATATATTTT. The whole variable domain, filled in from reference TRBV5-4 and TRBJ1-3, reads ETGVTQSPTHLIKTRGQQVTLRCSSQSGHNTVSWYQQALGQGPQFIFQYYREEENGRGNFPPRFSGLQFPNYSSELNVNALELDDSALYLCASSLAGGSGNTIYFGEGSWLTVV.

J is TRBJ2-3 and V is TRBV2, with 10 bases aligning to TRBD2. Per germline, CDR1 SNHLY and CDR2 FYNNEI. The CDR3 extends over 15 amino acids. With 4 bases clipped from V and 3 bases from J, the junction kept 4 bases outside the gene matches. As DNA, the CDR3 is TGTGCCAGCAGTGGGAGCGGGGGGGGAACAGATACGCAGTATTTT. This encodes CASSGSGGGTDTQYF.

V is TRBV5-1 and J is TRBJ2-6, with no clear D. The CDR3 loop spans 17 amino acids. CDR1 and CDR2 (germline): SGHRS, YFSETQ. V lost 0 bases, J lost 0 bases, and 10 bases lay in between. The CDR3 sequence: CASSLVGSTSGANVLTF. The CDR3 nucleotides read TGCGCCAGCAGCTTGGTGGGCAGTACCTCTGGGGCCAACGTCCTGACTTTC.

The V call is TRBV5-4, the J call TRBJ2-7; possibly TRBD1 for D (6 bases). Germline V gives CDR1 SGHNT, CDR2 YYREEE (reference sequence). The CDR3 consists of 16 residues. The V gene lost 4 bases and the J gene lost 7 bases, with 24 bases spanning the gap. For the CDR3, the DNA is TGTGCCAGCAGCGCATGGGTAGGGGGTAACAATGTAGAGCAGTACTTC. Its protein product is CASSAWVGGNNVEQYF.

The V gene is TRBV5-5, the J gene TRBJ1-2; D is unclear. This CDR3 has 15 amino acids. Germline lookup yields CDR1 SGHKS and CDR2 YYEKEE (reference sequence). Trimming removed 2 bases from V and 4 bases from J, with 15 bases in between. Here the CDR3 DNA reads TGTGCCAGCAGCTTTGAAAGGCCCCGGGGCTATGGCTACACCTTC. Protein product: CASSFERPRGYGYTF.

The chain is built from TRBV7-9 and TRBJ2-1, with 7 positions matching TRBD1. From germline, CDR1 is SEHNR and CDR2 FQNEAQ (reference sequence). V gave up 4 bases and J gave up 4 bases; unmatched junction bases: 13. The CDR3 is 17 amino acids. CDR3 amino acids: CASSYPPRGGQYNEQFF. In DNA, the CDR3 is TGTGCCAGCAGCTACCCTCCTAGAGGGGGCCAATACAATGAGCAGTTCTTC.

The V and J genes are TRBV11-2 and TRBJ2-1; weak D call: TRBD1 (6 bases). CDR1 SGHAT and CDR2 FQNNGV come from the germline V gene. The CDR3 is 16 residues long. V was clipped by 5 bases and J by 9 bases, with 23 bases between them. The CDR3 DNA sequence: TGTGCCAGCAGCGTACAGGGAGAACGATGGGTCAGTGAGCAGTTCTTC. This codes for CASSVQGERWVSEQFF.

The CDR3 protein is CASSLGQGGSTDTQYF. CDR3 nucleotide sequence: TGCGCCAGCAGCTTGGGACAGGGGGGAAGCACAGATACGCAGTATTTT. The V and J genes are TRBV5-1 and TRBJ2-3; 9 bases align to TRBD1. Trimming cost V 0 bases and J 0 bases; bases outside gene matches: 2. Germline V gene lookup returns CDR1 SGHRS and CDR2 YFSETQ. CDR3 size: 16 residues.

V usage is TRBV7-9 and J usage is TRBJ1-5, with 9 bases lining up with TRBD1. The CDR3 length is 16 residues. Germline assignment: CDR1 SEHNR and CDR2 FQNEAQ (reference sequence). With 5 bases clipped from V and 2 bases from J, the junction kept 7 bases outside the gene matches. The CDR3 here is CASSPYGDRGNQPQHF. The CDR3 DNA reads as TGTGCCAGCAGCCCTTACGGGGACAGGGGCAATCAGCCCCAGCATTTT.

V is TRBV5-1 and J is TRBJ1-5; TRBD1 matches 7 bases. V lost 4 bases, J lost 2 bases, and 6 bases stayed unmatched. The germline gives CDR1 SGHRS, CDR2 YFSETQ. The CDR3 consists of 15 residues. The CDR3 reads CASSLTTGGNQPQHF. CDR3 DNA sequence: TGCGCCAGCAGCCTAACCACAGGGGGCAATCAGCCCCAGCATTTT.